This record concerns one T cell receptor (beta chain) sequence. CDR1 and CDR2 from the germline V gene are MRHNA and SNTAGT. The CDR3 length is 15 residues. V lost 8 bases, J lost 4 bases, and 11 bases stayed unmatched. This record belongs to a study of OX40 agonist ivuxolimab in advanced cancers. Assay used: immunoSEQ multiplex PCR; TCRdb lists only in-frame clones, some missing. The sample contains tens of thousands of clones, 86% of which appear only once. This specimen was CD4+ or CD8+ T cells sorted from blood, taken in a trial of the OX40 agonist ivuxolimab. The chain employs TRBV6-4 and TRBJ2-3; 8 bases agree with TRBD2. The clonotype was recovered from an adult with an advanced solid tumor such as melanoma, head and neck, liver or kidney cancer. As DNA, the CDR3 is TGTGCCAGCCAAAATTATCCGGGAGGGGCAGATACGCAGTATTTT. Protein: CASQNYPGGADTQYF.